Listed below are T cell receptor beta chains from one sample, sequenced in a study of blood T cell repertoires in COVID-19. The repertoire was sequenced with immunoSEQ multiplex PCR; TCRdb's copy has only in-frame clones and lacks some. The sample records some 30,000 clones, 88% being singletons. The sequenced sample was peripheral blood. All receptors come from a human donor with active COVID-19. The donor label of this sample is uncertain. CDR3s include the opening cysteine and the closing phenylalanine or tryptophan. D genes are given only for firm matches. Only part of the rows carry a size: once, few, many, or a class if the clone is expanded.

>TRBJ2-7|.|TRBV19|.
CASHPGWTASYEQYF
TGTGCCAGCCACCCGGGTTGGACAGCCTCCTACGAGCAGTACTTC
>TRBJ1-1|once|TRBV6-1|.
CASSDGQGLLTEAFF
TGTGCCAGCAGTGATGGTCAGGGGCTGCTCACTGAAGCTTTCTTT
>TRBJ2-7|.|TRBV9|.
CASSRDRAGGEQYF
TGTGCCAGCAGCCGGGACAGGGCGGGGGGCGAGCAGTACTTC
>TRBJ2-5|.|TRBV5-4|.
CASSLFHQETQYF
TGTGCCAGCAGCTTGTTCCATCAAGAGACCCAGTACTTC
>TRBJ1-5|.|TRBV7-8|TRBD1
CASSLAMDRLNQPQHF
TGTGCCAGCAGCCTTGCGATGGACAGGCTAAATCAGCCCCAGCATTTT
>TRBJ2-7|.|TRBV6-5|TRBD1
CASSMRQGSDEQYF
TGTGCCAGCAGTATGCGACAGGGGTCGGACGAGCAGTACTTC
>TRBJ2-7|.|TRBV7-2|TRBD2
CASSFSGGGTGEQYF
TGTGCCAGCAGCTTCTCGGGGGGGGGCACTGGAGAGCAGTACTTC
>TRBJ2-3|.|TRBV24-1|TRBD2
CATSDFSGLATDTQYF
TGTGCCACCAGTGATTTTTCGGGACTAGCGACAGATACGCAGTATTTT
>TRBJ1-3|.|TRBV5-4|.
CASSLQEGSGNTIYF
TGTGCCAGCAGCTTACAAGAGGGATCTGGAAACACCATATATTTT
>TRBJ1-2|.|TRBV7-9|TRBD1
CASSQTGGAIYGYTF
TGTGCCAGCAGCCAAACAGGGGGCGCGATTTATGGCTACACCTTC
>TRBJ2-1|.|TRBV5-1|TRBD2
CASSLPSGTYNEQFF
TGCGCCAGCAGCTTGCCTAGCGGGACCTACAATGAGCAGTTCTTC
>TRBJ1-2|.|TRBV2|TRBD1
CASRQGAGYGYTF
TGTGCCAGCAGACAGGGGGCTGGGTATGGCTACACCTTC
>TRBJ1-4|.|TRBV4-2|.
CASSQEAAGAGEKLFF
TGTGCCAGCAGCCAAGAGGCGGCAGGGGCGGGTGAAAAACTGTTTTTT
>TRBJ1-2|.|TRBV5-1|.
CASSLAGVSGYTF
TGCGCCAGCAGCTTGGCGGGGGTGAGCGGCTACACCTTC
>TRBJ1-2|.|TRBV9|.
CASSVVDATGILDGYTF
TGTGCCAGCAGCGTAGTAGACGCCACGGGAATACTGGATGGCTACACCTTC
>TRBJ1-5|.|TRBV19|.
CASRSTGSQPQHF
TGTGCCAGTAGGTCCACAGGGTCTCAGCCCCAGCATTTT
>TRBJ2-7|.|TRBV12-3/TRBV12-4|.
CASSLSGREQYF
TGTGCCAGCAGTTTGTCAGGGAGGGAGCAGTACTTC
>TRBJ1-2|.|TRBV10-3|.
CAISESGTSYGYTF
TGTGCCATCAGTGAGTCGGGCACCTCATATGGCTACACCTTC
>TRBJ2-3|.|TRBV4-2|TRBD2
CASSRDLAGSTDTQYF
TGTGCCAGCAGCCGCGATCTAGCGGGGAGCACAGATACGCAGTATTTT
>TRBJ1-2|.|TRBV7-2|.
CASREAGSYGYTF
TGTGCCAGCAGGGAGGCAGGCAGCTATGGCTACACCTTC
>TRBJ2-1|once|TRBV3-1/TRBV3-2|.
CASREGAGDEQFF
TGTGCCAGCAGGGAGGGGGCCGGCGATGAGCAGTTCTTC
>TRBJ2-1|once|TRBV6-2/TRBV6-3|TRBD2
CASSYSMRGGLGEQFF
TGTGCCAGCAGTTACTCGATGCGGGGGGGCCTGGGTGAGCAGTTCTTC
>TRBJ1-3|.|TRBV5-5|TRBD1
CASSWDREVNTIYF
TGTGCCAGCAGCTGGGACAGGGAGGTAAACACCATATATTTT
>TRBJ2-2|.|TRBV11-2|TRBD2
CASSWGTTHTGELFF
TGTGCCAGCAGCTGGGGGACTACCCATACCGGGGAGCTGTTTTTT
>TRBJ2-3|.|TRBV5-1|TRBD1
CASSTGQGATTDTQYF
TGCGCCAGCAGCACGGGACAGGGGGCGACCACAGATACGCAGTATTTT
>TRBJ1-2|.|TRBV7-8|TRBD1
CASSLGDTGVFSYTF
TGTGCCAGCAGCTTGGGGGACACAGGGGTTTTTAGCTACACCTTC
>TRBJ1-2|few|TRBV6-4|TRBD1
CASSSTGYGYTF
TGTGCCAGTTCCTCGACAGGGTATGGCTACACCTTC
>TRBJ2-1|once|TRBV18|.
CASSPLTGEQFF
TGTGCCAGCTCACCACTAACGGGTGAGCAGTTCTTC
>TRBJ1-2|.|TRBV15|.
CATSKSTSKVYGYTF
TGTGCCACCAGCAAATCGACATCTAAGGTCTATGGCTACACCTTC
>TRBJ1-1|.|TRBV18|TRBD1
CASSPGTANTEAFF
TGTGCCAGCTCACCTGGGACAGCGAACACTGAAGCTTTCTTT
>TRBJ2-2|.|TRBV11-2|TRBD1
CASRDRGPGELFF
TGTGCCAGCCGGGACAGGGGTCCCGGGGAGCTGTTTTTT
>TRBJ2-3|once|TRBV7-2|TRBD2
CASSLSGGAAVTQYF
TGTGCCAGCAGCCTTAGCGGGGGGGCCGCGGTTACGCAGTATTTT
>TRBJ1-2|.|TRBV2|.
CASRAGPLSGGYTF
TGTGCCAGCAGAGCGGGACCGCTCTCGGGAGGCTACACCTTC
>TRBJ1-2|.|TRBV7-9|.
CASSSGPGGAVSGYTF
TGTGCCAGCAGCTCAGGCCCAGGAGGGGCAGTATCTGGCTACACCTTC
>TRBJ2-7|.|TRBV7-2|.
CASSLMDSPIYEQYF
TGTGCCAGCAGCTTAATGGACAGTCCCATTTACGAGCAGTACTTC
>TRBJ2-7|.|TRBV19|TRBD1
CASSVPGQTYEQYF
TGTGCCAGTAGTGTTCCGGGACAGACCTACGAGCAGTACTTC
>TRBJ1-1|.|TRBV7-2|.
CASSPLYSVGTEAFF
TGTGCCAGCAGCCCTCTGTACTCGGTCGGCACTGAAGCTTTCTTT
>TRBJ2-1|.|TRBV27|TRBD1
CASSTRTGSRLTYNEQFF
TGTGCCAGCAGCACGAGGACAGGGTCCCGATTAACCTACAATGAGCAGTTCTTC
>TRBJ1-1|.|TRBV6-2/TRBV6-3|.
CASSYPGTPQAFF
TGTGCCAGCAGTTACCCCGGGACACCCCAAGCTTTCTTT
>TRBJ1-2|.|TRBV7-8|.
CASSARGGYDYGYTF
TGTGCCAGCAGCGCCAGGGGCGGTTATGACTATGGCTACACCTTC
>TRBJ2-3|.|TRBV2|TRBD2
CASSRGGGADTQYF
TGTGCCAGCAGCCGGGGGGGCGGGGCAGATACGCAGTATTTT
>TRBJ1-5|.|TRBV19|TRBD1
CASISQGTGVQPQHF
TGTGCCAGTATTTCGCAGGGGACAGGGGTTCAGCCCCAGCATTTT
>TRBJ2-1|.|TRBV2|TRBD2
CASSEGTSGVYEQFF
TGTGCCAGCAGTGAAGGGACTAGCGGGGTATATGAGCAGTTCTTC
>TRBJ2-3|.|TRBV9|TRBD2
CASSWDPGLAGDTFTDTQYF
TGTGCCAGCAGCTGGGACCCGGGACTAGCGGGGGACACCTTCACAGATACGCAGTATTTT
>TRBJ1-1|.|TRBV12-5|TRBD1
CASGLRGSAGLLNTEAFF
TGTGCTAGTGGTCTCAGGGGGAGTGCAGGGCTCTTGAACACTGAAGCTTTCTTT